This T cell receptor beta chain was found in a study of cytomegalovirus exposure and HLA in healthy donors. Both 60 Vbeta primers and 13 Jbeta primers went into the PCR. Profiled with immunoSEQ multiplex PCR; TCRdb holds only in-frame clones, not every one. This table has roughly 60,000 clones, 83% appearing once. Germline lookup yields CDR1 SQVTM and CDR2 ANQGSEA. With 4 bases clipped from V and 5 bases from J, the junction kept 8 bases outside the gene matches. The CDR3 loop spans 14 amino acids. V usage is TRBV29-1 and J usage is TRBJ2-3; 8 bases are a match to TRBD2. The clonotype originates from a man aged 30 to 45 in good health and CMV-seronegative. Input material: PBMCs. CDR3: CSVVHGRGGDTQYF. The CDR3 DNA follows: TGCAGCGTTGTTCACGGACGGGGGGGAGATACGCAGTATTTT.